This TCR beta chain was identified in a study of OX40 agonist ivuxolimab in advanced cancers. For context, the study as a whole: Ivuxolimab was a fully human IgG2 agonistic monoclonal antibody targeting the costimulatory receptor OX40 (CD134). Intravenous ivuxolimab was administered to patients every 2 weeks at six dose levels: 0.01, 0.1, 0.3, 1.5, 3 and 10 mg/kg. Of the roughly 54 dose-escalation patients, hepatocellular carcinoma was present in approximately 20, melanoma in some 15, renal cell carcinoma in 9 and head and neck cancer in 9. In the dose-escalation cohort, approximately 83% of patients were male, and the mean age was 60 years with a range of about 20 to 80. Patients were allowed to have had prior anti-PD-1, anti-PD-L1 or anti-CTLA-4 therapy, and 40% of the dose-escalation patients had previously received checkpoint inhibitors. Partial responses occurred in three dose-escalation patients, of whom one had hepatocellular carcinoma and two had cutaneous melanoma. Peripheral TCRbeta sequencing was intended to test whether TCR sequence diversity was altered and clonal T-cell expansion was caused by ivuxolimab. The monotherapy dose-escalation portion (N of about 57 patients) of the phase I ivuxolimab trial is reported in the paper.

The trial excluded patients who had a history of autoimmune disease or who were on systemic immunosuppression. Peripheral blood for TCR sequencing was drawn from every dose cohort at baseline, at cycle 4 day 1 and at cycle 7 day 1. The samples were drawn from a first-in-human, open-label, multicenter phase I dose-escalation trial of ivuxolimab. Adults with locally advanced or metastatic melanoma, renal cell, hepatocellular, or head and neck squamous cell carcinoma were enrolled in the trial. Before TCR sequencing, CD4+ T cells and CD8+ T cells from peripheral blood were sorted into separate populations. As for this clone: It has no known antigen specificity. Nothing much larger sits one base from this clone, and base qualities are not available.

Results and caveats for the whole study, not just this receptor: Which antigens the clonally expanded peripheral T cells were specific for was not determined. Low levels of normalized T-cell clonal expansion were also seen in some nonresponding patients. Clonal expansion of both CD4+ and CD8+ blood T cells was observed from baseline to week 6 at doses 0.1 to 3.0 mg/kg. In the 0.1-3.0 mg/kg groups, partial responders had among the lowest normalized peripheral clonal expansion, particularly in CD8+ T cells. After ivuxolimab, expanded clones were on average more numerous among CD8+ T cells than among CD4+ T cells.

A distance of 20 bases separates the germline ends of V and J, which lose 6 bases and 2 bases respectively. CDR1 and CDR2 (SGHTA, FQGNSA) derive from the germline V gene. Taken from cysteine to phenylalanine, the CDR3 has 16 residues. Of all the DNA, just the CDR3 is kept, 48 bases in frame from base 1. Genomic DNA was isolated from the sorted cells so that the TCRbeta CDR3 region could be sequenced. TCRbeta CDR3 regions were sequenced using the immunoSEQ Assay. The source is immuneACCESS, and TCRdb retained only in-frame sequences with V and J called. Part of the clones is not carried over; for the studies checked, unresolved V genes explain less than half of this, and the remainder is unexplained. The table for this sample lists approximately 50,000 clones; approximately 75% of them were counted only once. The ten largest clones represent 2% to 3% of the sample.

The rearrangement joined TRBV7-2 to TRBJ2-7; a confident D gene designation cannot be given. This sequence was found in an adult with an advanced solid tumor such as melanoma, head and neck, liver or kidney cancer. Sequenced material: CD4+ or CD8+ T cells sorted from blood, taken in a trial of the OX40 agonist ivuxolimab. The nucleotides read TGTGCCAGCAGTTCCGGCTGGACCGCCCTCACCTACGAGCAGTACTTC. It specifies CASSSGWTALTYEQYF. The variable domain in full, with residues beyond the CDR3 obtained from the reference TRBV7-2 and TRBJ2-7 genes, is GAGVSQSPSNKVTEKGKDVELRCDPISGHTALYWYRQSLGQGLEFLIYFQGNSAPDKSGLPSDRFSAERTGGSVSTLTIQRTQQEDSAVYLCASSSGWTALTYEQYFGPGTRLTVT.